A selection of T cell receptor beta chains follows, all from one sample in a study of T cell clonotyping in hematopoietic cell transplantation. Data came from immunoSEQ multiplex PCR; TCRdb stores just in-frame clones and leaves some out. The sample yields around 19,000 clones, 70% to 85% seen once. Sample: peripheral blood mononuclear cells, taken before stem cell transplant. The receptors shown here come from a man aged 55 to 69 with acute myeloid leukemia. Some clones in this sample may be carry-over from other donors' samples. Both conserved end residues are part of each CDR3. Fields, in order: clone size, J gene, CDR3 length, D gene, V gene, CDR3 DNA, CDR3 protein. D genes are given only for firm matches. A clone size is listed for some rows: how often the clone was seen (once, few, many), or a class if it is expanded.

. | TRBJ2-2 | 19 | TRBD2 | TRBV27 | TGTGCCAGCAGTACTATCATTACTAGCGGGGGTACGAACACCGGGGAGCTGTTTTTT | CASSTIITSGGTNTGELFF
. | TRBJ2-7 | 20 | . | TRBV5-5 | TGTGCCAGCAGCCCCCTCGTTCCTTTTGGCGGGGGCCCACGAGGGATCGAGCAGTACTTC | CASSPLVPFGGGPRGIEQYF
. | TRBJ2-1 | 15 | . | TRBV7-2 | TGTGCCAGCAGCTCCCGGGGTGGGGGCCTCAATGAGCAGTTCTTC | CASSSRGGGLNEQFF
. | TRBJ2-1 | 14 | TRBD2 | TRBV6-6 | TGTGCCAGCAGTTACCAGCGACTAGCCAATGAGCAGTTCTTC | CASSYQRLANEQFF
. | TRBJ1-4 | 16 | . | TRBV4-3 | TGCGCCAGCAGCCAAGATAGAAAGAGGGCTAATGAAAAACTGTTTTTT | CASSQDRKRANEKLFF
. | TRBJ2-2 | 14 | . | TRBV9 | TGTGCCAGCAGCGTAGTACAGGGCACCGGGGAGCTGTTTTTT | CASSVVQGTGELFF
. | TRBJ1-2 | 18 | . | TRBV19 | TGTGCCAGTAGTTTCAACCAAATTCTTGCCAGGGGAGACTATGGCTACACCTTC | CASSFNQILARGDYGYTF
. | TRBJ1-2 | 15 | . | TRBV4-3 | TGCGCCAGCAGCCAATGGAGGCAGGATAACTATGGCTACACCTTC | CASSQWRQDNYGYTF
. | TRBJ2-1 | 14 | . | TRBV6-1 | TGTGCCAGCAGCGAAGGACCCGAAACGGGGGAGCAGTTCTTC | CASSEGPETGEQFF
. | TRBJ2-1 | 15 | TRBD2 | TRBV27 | TGTGCCAGCAGTTTAGCGGGACTATCATACAATGAGCAGTTCTTC | CASSLAGLSYNEQFF
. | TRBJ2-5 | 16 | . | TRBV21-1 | TGTGCCAGCAGCAAAGGCCAGCGGGGGGAACAAGAGACCCAGTACTTC | CASSKGQRGEQETQYF
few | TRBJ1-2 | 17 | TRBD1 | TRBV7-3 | TGTGCCAGCAGCTTACGAGGGGGCCGTTTCTTCGAGTATGGCTACACCTTC | CASSLRGGRFFEYGYTF
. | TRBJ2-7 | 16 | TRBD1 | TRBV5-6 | TGTGCCAGCAGCTACAAGGGGACAGGGGATTCCTACGAGCAGTACTTC | CASSYKGTGDSYEQYF
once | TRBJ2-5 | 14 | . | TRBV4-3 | TGCGCCAGCAGCCAAGACAGGAGACCAGAGACCCAGTACTTC | CASSQDRRPETQYF
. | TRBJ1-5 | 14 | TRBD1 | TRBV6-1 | TGTGCCAGCAGCGACAGGGGTTCGGCTCAGCCCCAGCATTTT | CASSDRGSAQPQHF
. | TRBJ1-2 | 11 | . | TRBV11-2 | TGTGCCAGCAGCTTAGGCGGTGGCTACACCTTC | CASSLGGGYTF
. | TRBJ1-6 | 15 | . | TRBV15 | TGTGCCACCAGCAGAGAGTCAGCCAACAATTCACCCCTCCACTTT | CATSRESANNSPLHF
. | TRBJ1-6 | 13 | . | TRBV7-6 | TGTGCCAGCAGCTTAAGTCATAATTCACCCCTCCACTTT | CASSLSHNSPLHF
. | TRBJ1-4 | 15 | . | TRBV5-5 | TGTGCCAGCAGCTCTACAAGATCTAGTAATGAAAAACTGTTTTTT | CASSSTRSSNEKLFF
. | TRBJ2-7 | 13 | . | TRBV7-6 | TGTGCCAGCAGCTTAATCGACTCCTACGAGCAGTACTTC | CASSLIDSYEQYF
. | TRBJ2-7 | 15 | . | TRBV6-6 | TGTGCCAGCAGTTACAATGGCGGCAGTCCCTACGAGCAGTACTTC | CASSYNGGSPYEQYF
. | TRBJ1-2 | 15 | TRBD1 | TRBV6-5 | TGTGCCAGCAGTGCACCGGGACAGGGGGCGTATGGCTACACCTTC | CASSAPGQGAYGYTF
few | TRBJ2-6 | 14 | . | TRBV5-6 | TGTGCCAGCAGCTTGGGGCCTGGGGCCAACGTCCTGACTTTC | CASSLGPGANVLTF
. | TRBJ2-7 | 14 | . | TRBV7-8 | TGTGCCAGCAGCTTAGCGCAGCTACGAGGAGAGCAGTACTTC | CASSLAQLRGEQYF
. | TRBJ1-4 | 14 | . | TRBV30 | TGTGCCTGGAGTGTAGGAGGGACAAATGAAAAACTGTTTTTT | CAWSVGGTNEKLFF
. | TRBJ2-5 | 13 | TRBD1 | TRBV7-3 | TGTGCCAGCAGCGCGACAGGGCGAGAGACCCAGTACTTC | CASSATGRETQYF
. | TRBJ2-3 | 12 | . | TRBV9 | TGTGCCAGCAGCGTAGATGATGATACGCAGTATTTT | CASSVDDDTQYF
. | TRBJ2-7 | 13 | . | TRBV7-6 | TGTGCCAGCAGCTTAGGATGGGCCTACGAGCAGTACTTC | CASSLGWAYEQYF
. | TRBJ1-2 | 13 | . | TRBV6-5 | TGTGCCAGCAGTCCTCAGGGAACCTATGGCTACACCTTC | CASSPQGTYGYTF
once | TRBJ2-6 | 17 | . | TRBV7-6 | TGTGCCAGCAGCTTAGCGGACCAAGGGTCTGGGGCCAACGTCCTGACTTTC | CASSLADQGSGANVLTF
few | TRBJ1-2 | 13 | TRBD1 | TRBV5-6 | TGTGCCAGCAGCTGGGGACAGAACTATGGCTACACCTTC | CASSWGQNYGYTF
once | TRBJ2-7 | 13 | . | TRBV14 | TGTGCCAGCAGCCAAGCGGAGGGAAGGGAGCAGTACTTC | CASSQAEGREQYF
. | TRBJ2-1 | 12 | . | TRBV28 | TGTGCCAGCAGCCTAGGTCTGGGTGAGCAGTTCTTC | CASSLGLGEQFF
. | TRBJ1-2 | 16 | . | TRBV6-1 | TGTGCCAGCAGTGAAGCCCAGGGGAATGCTGGCTATGGCTACACCTTC | CASSEAQGNAGYGYTF
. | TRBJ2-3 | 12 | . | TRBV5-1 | TGCGCCAGCAGCTTGGACACAGATACGCAGTATTTT | CASSLDTDTQYF
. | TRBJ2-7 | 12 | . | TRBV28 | TGTGCCAGCAGTTTCGCAGGGAACGAGCAGCACTTC | CASSFAGNEQHF
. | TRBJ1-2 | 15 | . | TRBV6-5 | TGTGCCAGCAGTCCGACGAAGGGCGCGGGCTATGGCTACACCTTC | CASSPTKGAGYGYTF
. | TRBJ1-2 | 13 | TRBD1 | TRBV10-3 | TGTGCCATCAAAGGAGAGGGGGCCTATGGCTACACCTTC | CAIKGEGAYGYTF
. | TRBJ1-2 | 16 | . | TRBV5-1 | TGCGCCAGCAGCTTGGGACCGGCGGCCCCCATGGAAGGCTACACCTTC | CASSLGPAAPMEGYTF
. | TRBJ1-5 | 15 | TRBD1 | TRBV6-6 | TGTGCCAGCAGCCCACAGGGGGCTGACAGTCAGCCCCAGCATTTT | CASSPQGADSQPQHF
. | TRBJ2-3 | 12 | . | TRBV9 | TGTGCCAGCAGCCCAGGGGAGAGGGCGCAGTATTTT | CASSPGERAQYF
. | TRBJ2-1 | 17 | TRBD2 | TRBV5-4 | TGTGCCAGCAGCCGTCTAGCCAGCGGGAGGACCTACAATGAGCAGTTCTTC | CASSRLASGRTYNEQFF
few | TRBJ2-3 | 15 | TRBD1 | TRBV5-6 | TGTGCCAGCAGCGGCGGGACAGGGGTCACAGATACGCAGTATTTT | CASSGGTGVTDTQYF
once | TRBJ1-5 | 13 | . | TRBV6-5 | TGTGCCAGCAAGGAGGGCAGTAATCAGCCCCAGCATTTT | CASKEGSNQPQHF
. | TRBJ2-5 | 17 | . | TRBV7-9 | TGTGCCAGCAGCTTAGACCGCGCCCGGGGAGGGGGAGAGACCCAGTACTTC | CASSLDRARGGGETQYF
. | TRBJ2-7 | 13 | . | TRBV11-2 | TGTGCCAGCAGCTCCCAACTTTACTACGAGCAGTACTTC | CASSSQLYYEQYF
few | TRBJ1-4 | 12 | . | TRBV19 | TGTGCCACCGCTGGACAGAATGAAAAACTGTTTTTT | CATAGQNEKLFF
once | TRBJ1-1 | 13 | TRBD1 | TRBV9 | TGTGCCAGCAGCTTAACAGGGGGCACTGAAGCTTTCTTT | CASSLTGGTEAFF
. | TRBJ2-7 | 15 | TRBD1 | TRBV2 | TGTGCCAGCAGTGAACCGACAGGGTATCTCGACGAGCAGTACTTC | CASSEPTGYLDEQYF
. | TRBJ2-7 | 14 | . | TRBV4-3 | TGCGCCAGCACCACCGACCTATCCTCCTACGAGCAGTACTTC | CASTTDLSSYEQYF
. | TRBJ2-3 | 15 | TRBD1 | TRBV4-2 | TGTGCCAGCAGCCAAGGACAGGGGCGCACAGATACGCAGTATTTT | CASSQGQGRTDTQYF
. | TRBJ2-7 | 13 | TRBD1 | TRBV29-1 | TGCAGCGTTCTGGGACAGTCCGCCTACGAGCAGTACTTC | CSVLGQSAYEQYF
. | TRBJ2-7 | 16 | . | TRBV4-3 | TGCGCCAGCAGCCCCGAGTCTTTTGGACCCACCTACGAGCAGTACTTC | CASSPESFGPTYEQYF
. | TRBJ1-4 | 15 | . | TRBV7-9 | TGTGCCAGCAGCTTAGGGTCGGGGATTGCTGAAAAACTGTTTTTT | CASSLGSGIAEKLFF
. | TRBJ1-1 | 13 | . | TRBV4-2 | TGTGCCAGCAGCCAATCCTATGGCTCTGAAGCTTTCTTT | CASSQSYGSEAFF
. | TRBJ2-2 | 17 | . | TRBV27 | TGTGCCAGCAGTCCCGGCCCCGCGGGACTCCCCACCGGGGAGCTGTTTTTT | CASSPGPAGLPTGELFF
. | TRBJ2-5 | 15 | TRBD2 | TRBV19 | TGTGCCAGTAGTATGATAGCGGGCGGGCAAGAGACCCAGTACTTC | CASSMIAGGQETQYF
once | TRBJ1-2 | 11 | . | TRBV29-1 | TGCAGCCTCAGCTCCCCCTATGGCTACACCTTC | CSLSSPYGYTF
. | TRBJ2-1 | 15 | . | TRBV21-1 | TGTGCCAGCCAAGAGGCAGGGGGATTTAACAATGAGCAGTTCTTC | CASQEAGGFNNEQFF